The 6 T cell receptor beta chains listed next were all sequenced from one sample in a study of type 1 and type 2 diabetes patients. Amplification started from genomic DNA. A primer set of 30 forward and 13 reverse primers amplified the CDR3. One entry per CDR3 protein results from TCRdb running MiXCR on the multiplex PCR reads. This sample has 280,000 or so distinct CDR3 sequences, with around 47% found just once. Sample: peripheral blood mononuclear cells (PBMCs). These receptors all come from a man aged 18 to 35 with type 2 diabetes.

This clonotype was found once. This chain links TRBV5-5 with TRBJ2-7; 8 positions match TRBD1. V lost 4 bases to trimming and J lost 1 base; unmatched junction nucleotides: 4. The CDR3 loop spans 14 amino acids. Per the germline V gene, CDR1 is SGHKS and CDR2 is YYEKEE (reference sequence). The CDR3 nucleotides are TGTGCCAGCAGCACGGGACAGGCGTCCTACGAGCAGTACTTC. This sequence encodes CASSTGQASYEQYF.

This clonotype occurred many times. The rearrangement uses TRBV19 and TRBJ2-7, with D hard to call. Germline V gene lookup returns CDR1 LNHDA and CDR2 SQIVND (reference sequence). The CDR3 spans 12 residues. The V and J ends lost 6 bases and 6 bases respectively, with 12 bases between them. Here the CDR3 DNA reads TGTGCCAGTAGCATCTTGGGCTCCGAGCAGTACTTC. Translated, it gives CASSILGSEQYF.

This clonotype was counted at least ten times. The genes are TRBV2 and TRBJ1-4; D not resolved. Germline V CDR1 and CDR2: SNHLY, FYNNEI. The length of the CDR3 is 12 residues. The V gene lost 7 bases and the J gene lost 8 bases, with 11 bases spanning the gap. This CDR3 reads CASMAASEKLFF. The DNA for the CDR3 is TGTGCCAGCATGGCGGCTTCAGAAAAACTGTTTTTT.

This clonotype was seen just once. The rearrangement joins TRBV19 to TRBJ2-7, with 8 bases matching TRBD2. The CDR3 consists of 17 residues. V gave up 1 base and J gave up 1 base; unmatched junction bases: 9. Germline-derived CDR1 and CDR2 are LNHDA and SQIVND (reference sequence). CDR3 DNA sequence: TGTGCCAGTAGTATAGCGGCTAGCGGGCTAAATTCCTACGAGCAGTACTTC. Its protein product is CASSIAASGLNSYEQYF.

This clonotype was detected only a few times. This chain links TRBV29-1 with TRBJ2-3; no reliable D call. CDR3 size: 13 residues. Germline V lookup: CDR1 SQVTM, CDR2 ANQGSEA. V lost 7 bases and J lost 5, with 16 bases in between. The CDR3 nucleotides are TGCAGCGCAAGACATGCTGTGGGAGATACGCAGTATTTT. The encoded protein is CSARHAVGDTQYF.

The CDR3 DNA follows: TGTGCCTGGAGTGTCCTATATAGCAATCAGCCCCAGCATTTT. This codes for CAWSVLYSNQPQHF. The V gene is TRBV30, the J gene TRBJ1-5, with unresolved D. This CDR3 is 14 amino acids long. Germline CDR1 and CDR2: GTSNPN and SVGIG (reference sequence). V lost 0 bases and J 0 bases, leaving 6 bases between the germline ends.